This record concerns one T cell receptor beta chain sequence. The antigen is undetermined. From CD4+ cells came CD45RA+ naive and CD45RA-negative memory subsets. Assay used: immunoSEQ multiplex PCR; TCRdb lists only in-frame clones, some missing. Of 2 million to 2.5 million clones listed, 93% are singletons. This entry comes from a study of shared clonotypes between healthy human individuals. Study-wide findings and caveats: Relative to clonotypes present in all four donors, those not shared had lower generation probabilities. A generally larger estimated richness was seen in naive subsets than in memory subsets.

Trimming took off 3 bases at V and 4 bases at J, with 13 bases between the two ends. There are 15 residues in the CDR3. Germline V gives CDR1 SEHNR, CDR2 FQNEAQ (reference sequence). The J gene is TRBJ2-1, the V gene TRBV7-9; tentative D call: TRBD2 (6 bases). The receptor was isolated from a young man in good health. Some clones in this sample may be carry-over from other donors' samples. The sequencing input was naive CD4+ T cells from PBMCs. Specified subset: CD45RA+ positively selected. This CDR3 reads CASSLFRERYNEQFF. CDR3 coding DNA: TGTGCCAGCAGCTTGTTCCGGGAGAGGTACAATGAGCAGTTCTTC.